This T cell receptor beta chain derives from a study of T cells in Graves' hyperthyroidism and ophthalmopathy. Turning to this clonotype: Its antigen is unidentified.

Investigators excluded patients with uncontrolled infection, other autoimmune disease, pregnancy or lactation. Together with thyroid ultrasound, orbital computed tomography, serum thyroxine and TRAb, clinical symptoms were used for diagnoses. Amplification of TCR beta CDR3 regions was performed using RNA transcripts as template. During a first-round RT-PCR of the TCR CDR3, the HTBI primer set was used. TCRdb fed the multiplex PCR reads into MiXCR, producing one record per CDR3 protein. The sample yields about 570,000 distinct CDR3 sequences, about 45% seen once. Germline CDR1 and CDR2: MNHNS and SASEGT. The V end was cut by 6 bases, the J end by 8 bases, with 10 bases between. The CDR3 runs 12 residues. General study results and limits: Ophthalmopathy, which appeared later, was predicted by the model a median around 6.9 months before onset. Ophthalmopathy was told apart from stable hyperthyroidism by a 13 V-J model.

The rearrangement uses TRBV6-1 and TRBJ2-2; D possibly corresponds to TRBD2 (6 bases). This receptor was identified in an adult woman with Graves' disease, either hyperthyroidism or ophthalmopathy (not recorded which). Sequencing input: peripheral blood or thyroid tissue (not recorded which). As DNA, the CDR3 is TGTGCCAGCAGACCTGGGGGGGGGGAGCTGTTTTTT. Its protein is CASRPGGGELFF.